This T cell receptor beta chain was sequenced during a study of shared clonotypes between healthy human individuals. About this clone itself: The target antigen is unknown.

The authors split each subset's genomic DNA evenly across several immunoSEQ plates. The assay was immunoSEQ multiplex PCR, and TCRdb's table has in-frame clones only and misses some. The data contain approximately 120,000 clones, 68% of them singletons. Whole-study findings and limits: The four-donor shared clonotypes exceeded non-shared clonotypes in generation probability, with non-shared ones scoring lower.

Combination of CD45RO+ cells with CCR7-negative CD45RA+ TemRA cells was used for CD8 memory. This TCR came from a young woman in good health. Source material: memory CD8+ T cells sorted from blood. The subset is: CD45RO+ cells pooled with CCR7-negative TemRA cells.

The CDR3 DNA is TGTGCCAGCAGCTCTGGGACAGCCGGGGCCAACGTCCTGACTTTC. Translation: CASSSGTAGANVLTF. The chain couples TRBV7-2 to TRBJ2-6, with TRBD1 matching 7 bases. Germline trimming cut 4 bases from V and 4 bases from J; bases unmatched to any gene: 4. The CDR3 extends over 15 amino acids. Germline loops: CDR1 SGHTA, CDR2 FQGNSA.